A selection of T cell receptor beta chains follows, all from one sample in a study of blood T cell repertoires in COVID-19. Repertoires were generated with immunoSEQ multiplex PCR, while TCRdb's copy carries only in-frame clones and drops some. The table lists about 51,000 clones, 86% of them singletons. Sequenced input: peripheral blood. These receptors all stem from a man in his sixties with acute or convalescent COVID-19. The CDR3 runs from the conserved cysteine through the conserved F or W. Each record gives: D gene, V gene, clone size, J gene, CDR3 protein, CDR3 DNA. D genes are given only for firm matches. Clone size is stated in some rows and not others, as once, few, many or a class when expanded.

.	TRBV2	.	TRBJ2-3	CASSEDQASTDTQYF	TGTGCCAGCAGTGAAGACCAGGCTAGCACAGATACGCAGTATTTT
TRBD2	TRBV11-3	once	TRBJ2-1	CASSRSGGAAYNEQFF	TGTGCCAGCAGCCGTAGCGGGGGGGCAGCCTACAATGAGCAGTTCTTC
.	TRBV10-3	.	TRBJ2-7	CAISPSYEQYF	TGTGCCATCAGCCCTTCCTACGAGCAGTACTTC
TRBD1	TRBV28	.	TRBJ1-1	CASSSGTGGRWTEAFF	TGTGCCAGCAGTTCCGGGACAGGGGGGCGGTGGACTGAAGCTTTCTTT
.	TRBV6-2/TRBV6-3	once	TRBJ2-5	CASSYGSQETQYF	TGTGCCAGCAGTTACGGCAGCCAAGAGACCCAGTACTTC
TRBD1	TRBV18	.	TRBJ2-1	CASSPGQLTINEQFF	TGTGCCAGCTCCCCGGGACAGCTGACTATCAATGAGCAGTTCTTC
.	TRBV18	once	TRBJ1-2	CASSPQTQTGRHYGYTF	TGTGCCAGCTCACCTCAAACACAGACAGGCCGTCACTATGGCTACACCTTC
TRBD1	TRBV7-9	.	TRBJ2-2	CASTPRAGGPGELFF	TGTGCCAGCACCCCCCGGGCAGGGGGCCCCGGGGAGCTGTTTTTT
TRBD1	TRBV11-2	.	TRBJ2-7	CASSWGQPYEQYF	TGTGCCAGCAGCTGGGGACAGCCCTACGAGCAGTACTTC
TRBD1	TRBV19	.	TRBJ1-1	CASSGQGYITEAFF	TGTGCCAGTAGTGGACAGGGATACATCACTGAAGCTTTCTTT
TRBD2	TRBV6-5	.	TRBJ2-2	CASSRGENTGELFF	TGTGCCAGCAGCCGGGGGGAAAACACCGGGGAGCTGTTTTTT
.	TRBV19	.	TRBJ1-5	CASRYSNQPQHF	TGTGCCAGTCGGTATAGCAATCAGCCCCAGCATTTT
.	TRBV6-5	.	TRBJ1-4	CASKPGWANEKLFF	TGTGCCAGCAAACCAGGGTGGGCTAATGAAAAACTGTTTTTT
TRBD1	TRBV2	.	TRBJ1-2	CASKKGGANYGYTF	TGTGCCAGCAAGAAAGGGGGCGCCAACTATGGCTACACCTTC
.	TRBV4-3	.	TRBJ1-1	CASSQDRVGDRNTEAFF	TGCGCCAGCAGCCAAGATCGGGTAGGAGACAGGAACACTGAAGCTTTCTTT
.	TRBV7-2	.	TRBJ2-5	CASSLVRPTQYF	TGTGCCAGCAGCTTAGTCAGGCCGACCCAGTACTTC
TRBD1	TRBV4-3	.	TRBJ1-5	CASSQDLSGGFNQPQHF	TGCGCCAGCAGCCAAGACCTCTCAGGGGGCTTCAATCAGCCCCAGCATTTT
.	TRBV19	.	TRBJ2-1	CASSMDWTPYNEQFF	TGTGCCAGTAGTATGGACTGGACCCCCTACAATGAGCAGTTCTTC
TRBD1	TRBV9	once	TRBJ1-5	CASSSGQANQPQHF	TGTGCCAGCAGCTCGGGACAGGCAAATCAGCCCCAGCATTTT
.	TRBV2	.	TRBJ2-7	CASSDPSSYEQYF	TGTGCCAGCAGTGATCCCAGCTCCTACGAGCAGTACTTC
.	TRBV5-6	few	TRBJ1-1	CASSFYRVVGTEAFF	TGTGCCAGCAGCTTTTACAGGGTGGTAGGCACTGAAGCTTTCTTT
.	TRBV5-1	.	TRBJ1-1	CASSWGQVGTEAFF	TGCGCCAGCAGCTGGGGCCAAGTTGGGACTGAAGCTTTCTTT
.	TRBV14	.	TRBJ2-1	CASSHPGAGWNEQFF	TGTGCCAGCAGCCATCCAGGGGCCGGGTGGAATGAGCAGTTCTTC
.	TRBV28	.	TRBJ2-1	CASSFRLGHEQFF	TGTGCCAGCAGTTTCCGACTGGGGCATGAGCAGTTCTTC
.	TRBV21-1	.	TRBJ2-1	CASSLWTGLDNEQFF	TGTGCCAGCAGCCTGTGGACAGGGTTGGACAATGAGCAGTTCTTC